This TCR beta chain was retrieved from a study of cytomegalovirus exposure and HLA in healthy donors (dated by TCRdb to between 2016 and 2019). Context from the whole study: According to an earlier analysis of a few hundred of the donors, 150 million to 200 million T cells yielded 120 million or so unique TCR beta sequences and approximately 280 Gb of sequence data. To decide whether each TCR beta V gene segment behaved as functional or pseudogenic, an earlier analysis of some 570 of the donors relied on high-throughput TCR beta sequencing. HLA typing covered class I and class II loci at four-digit resolution. Besides the first cohort of hundreds of subjects, a separate validation cohort made up of over a hundred different subjects was used. In the later analysis, no new phenotypic data were used to find candidate immune exposures; instead, reliance was placed on TCR beta sequences and their occurrence across donors. Among around 400 genotyped donors of the cohort, an average of around 240,000 unique TCR beta nucleotide sequences were sequenced per donor, roughly 20% of them non-productive. Roughly five DR-DQ haplotypes were treated as single units for association and clustering because of strong linkage in the cohort. An early release covering roughly 600 HLA-typed donors comprised about 290 gigabases of sequencing data and around 80 million unique TCR sequences. The study aimed to test whether cataloging public T cell receptors could reveal signatures of past pathogen exposure. All discovery cohort repertoires had been generated using a single sequencing platform. A later analysis re-examined previously published TCR beta repertoires from about 670 donors and added high-resolution HLA genotyping to investigate patterns of TCR occurrence. Genome-wide SNP genotypes for about three fifths of the 666 donors were used in a later genetic analysis, which treated that subset as a discovery cohort. Donor age, sex, ethnicity and CMV serostatus were collected together with the repertoire data. Typing coverage varied by locus: roughly 629-630 donors for A, B, C, DRB1 and DQB1; roughly 520 for DQA1; more than 600 for DPA1; approximately 470 for DPB1. Using immunosequencing, the study profiled T cell repertoires from 640 or so subjects and related those repertoires to cytomegalovirus serostatus. High-throughput TCR immunosequencing, statistical association of individual TCRs with disease status, and machine learning were combined to predict cytomegalovirus infection status. Of the approximately 400 genotyped donors, approximately 83% fell in the genetic ancestry cluster associated with self-reported Caucasian donors. What the authors observed across the whole study: The 87-base-pair reads could not distinguish some IMGT-functional V segments, including TRBV6-2 and TRBV6-3, so those segments were excluded. While some public TCRs were present in many individuals, most TCR sequences turned up only very rarely across donors. A further reported finding was that TCR beta sequences accurately predicted the HLA-A and HLA-B alleles for most subjects in the first cohort. A later analysis found that HLA-associated TCR beta chains were more clonally expanded and had lower generation probabilities than equally common non-associated chains. A later genetic analysis associated a missense DCLRE1C variant with V-gene and J-gene trimming of TCR beta chains, and an independent cohort replicated the association. At a false discovery rate of 0.05, a later analysis linked 15,000 to 20,000 TCR beta sequences to specific HLA alleles. A later analysis found that most CMV-associated TCR beta chains appeared HLA-restricted, with HLA associations seemingly driven largely by CMV exposure. Because some donors lacked HLA typing at each locus, the association tests relied only on the typed subset. Only TCR beta chains were sequenced in this cohort, and the absence of alpha or paired-chain data limited detectable features. The authors suggested that the approach could potentially be extended to other disease states and immunological phenotypes. The sequencing pipeline was judged likely to have produced a cluster of highly shared sequence variants as a technical artifact. The study listed approximately 150 TCR beta chains as associated with cytomegalovirus. Broadly in line with IMGT annotations, most TCR beta V segments showed up in productive rearrangements about 87% or about 30% of the time in an earlier analysis of under 700 of the donors. Seventeen rarely observed V segments, including chromosome 9 orphons, were excluded from the earlier analysis of a few hundred of the donors because counts were too low. In a later analysis, TCR association rates were found to vary across HLA loci, with the most associated TCRs seen for DRB1 alleles and the fewest for HLA-C alleles. In vitro tests confirmed that a few of the cytomegalovirus-associated TCR beta chains recognize cytomegalovirus antigens. The classifier was reported to diagnose cytomegalovirus status with high specificity and sensitivity in both the original and validation cohorts. Presence/absence analyses assumed roughly uniform sequencing depth across donors, an assumption that may not hold. Assigning TCR associations to individual alleles was difficult when HLA alleles, especially DR and DQ, strongly co-occurred. Correlated functional status among segregating V segments might be attributable to linkage disequilibrium, but an unknown experimental factor could not be ruled out. In a later analysis, several top co-occurrence clusters were reported to appear linked to parvovirus B19, influenza, CMV and Epstein-Barr virus. A later genetic analysis reported fewer N-insertions in productive TCRs among donors in an Asian-associated ancestry cluster than the approximately 670-donor mean. The only immune exposure information available for the cohort was CMV serostatus.

The CDR3 starts with the cysteine, ends with the phenylalanine, and has 16 residues. Just CDR3 DNA is preserved here, 48 bases in frame from base 1. According to the germline V gene, CDR1 reads SGHRS and CDR2 reads YFSETQ. V lost 4 bases and J lost 5 bases, and the count of bases not matched to a germline gene is 10. The cohort consisted of 600 to 750 healthy bone marrow donors. At the time of sampling, all cohort members were nominally healthy, though unrecorded immune exposures were likely present. The donor tested CMV seronegative, placing the donor among the roughly 400 seronegative members of the cohort. A peripheral blood sample was provided by each donor, and peripheral blood mononuclear cells were used for TCR beta sequencing. Genomic DNA was extracted from the blood cell samples with the Qiagen DNeasy Blood Extraction Kit. The receptor library was made with the immunoSEQ multiplex PCR assay. The multiplex PCR relied on a mix of 60 forward primers for TCR Vbeta segments and 13 reverse primers for TCR Jbeta segments. A multiplex PCR assay on genomic DNA amplified the CDR3 region of rearranged TCR beta genes. Amplified TCR beta libraries were sequenced as 87-base-pair reads on the Illumina HiSeq System. Per the authors' processing: Across the 670 or so repertoires, a later analysis counted around 80 million unique TCR beta chains, roughly 11 million of which were shared by at least two donors. A nearest-neighbor algorithm error-corrected the raw reads and collapsed the reads into unique sequences, merging closely related sequences to remove PCR and sequencing errors. Alignment of CDR3 sequences to IMGT reference sequences was used to assign V, D and J gene segments. For a sequence to be retained, a match of at least six nucleotides to both a V gene segment and a J gene segment was required. A rearrangement counted as productive if the CDR3 had no stop codons and remained in frame with V and J, and every other rearrangement counted as non-productive. Following IMGT convention, CDR3 was defined as the stretch from the second conserved V-encoded cysteine to the conserved J-encoded phenylalanine. In an earlier analysis of approximately 590 of the donors, sequences lacking an unambiguous match to a single V gene segment were excluded. An earlier analysis of some 500 of the donors classified V segments as functional when productive rearrangements were above 56.7% and as segregating when the standard deviation between donors was above 5%. To diagnose cytomegalovirus status from the catalog of TCR beta chain sequences, a statistical classification framework was built. A later analysis assigned V and J genes by comparing TCR nucleotide sequences with IMGT/GENE-DB human TR gene sequences. A later analysis assigned CDR3 sequences and most-parsimonious VDJ recombination scenarios with the TCRdist pipeline. In a later analysis, each TCR beta chain was defined by its CDR3 amino acid sequence together with its V-gene family, and reads lacking a unique V-gene family were excluded. As a way to deal with suspected cross-contamination and a sequencing artifact, a later analysis dropped under 600 nucleotide sequences that were highly shared and had low generation probability. In a later analysis, a clonal expansion index was calculated for each public chain from normalized within-repertoire ranks of inferred template counts. A later analysis computed generation probabilities with a VDJ recombination model fitted to out-of-frame rearrangements, and checked the results against IGoR. In a later analysis, hypergeometric tests were used to score TCR-TCR, TCR-HLA and TCR-CMV co-occurrence, with a repertoire-size bias correction applied to TCR pairs. To estimate false discovery rates, a later analysis permuted the HLA or CMV assignments 20 times. In a later analysis, co-occurring TCRs were grouped using DBSCAN, with TCRdist sequence similarity added in when clustering inside HLA-allele-positive subsets. Repertoires with fewer than 30,000 or more than 120,000 public chains were left out of co-occurrence clustering, as were a few repertoires with anomalous nucleotide sharing. Here the immuneACCESS table is served through TCRdb, limited to in-frame sequences with V and J called. Missing clones are a known gap in these copies; in checked studies unresolved V genes cover under half, and the rest lacks a known reason. From that table come the V and J calls and clone size; the DNA was used to work out D and trimming. This sample lists 150,000 to 200,000 clones; about 80% were detected once. The ten largest clonotypes hold around 1% of the sample.

Details on this clone: Its antigen is still unknown. No base-level quality is on record; no much larger clone is a single base apart.

The chain links TRBV5-1 with TRBJ2-1; the junction holds 9 bases that match TRBD2. What was sequenced was PBMCs. The clonotype originates from a middle-aged woman in good health and CMV-seronegative. The nucleotide sequence reads TGCGCCAGCAGCCGAAAGCTAGCGGGGAAAAACAATGAGCAGTTCTTC. This translates into CASSRKLAGKNNEQFF.